This is a list of T cell receptor beta chains from one sample in a study of response to subunit inactivated influenza vaccine. Using its own MiXCR run on the RT-PCR reads, TCRdb lists one record per CDR3 protein. The table lists about 520,000 distinct CDR3 sequences, 6.5% to 8% of them singletons, with around 14% in the top ten. Source: PBMCs from blood, taken less than 30 months after vaccination. These receptor sequences come from a man aged 50 to 69 who received an inactivated influenza vaccine. Each CDR3 is given with its conserved first and last residue. Fields, in order: V gene, clone size, D gene, J gene, CDR3 protein, CDR3 DNA. The D gene is left open where the match is weak. Clone size is given for some rows only: seen once, a few or many times, or a class if the clone is expanded.

V gene: TRBV4-3; clone size: many; D gene: .; J gene: TRBJ2-1; CDR3 protein: CASSQERDYNEQFF; CDR3 DNA: TGCGCCAGCAGCCAAGAAAGGGACTACAATGAGCAGTTCTTC
V gene: TRBV29-1; clone size: .; D gene: TRBD2; J gene: TRBJ2-3; CDR3 protein: CSVLADYTDTQYF; CDR3 DNA: TGCAGCGTTCTAGCGGACTACACAGATACGCAGTATTTT
V gene: TRBV28; clone size: few; D gene: TRBD1; J gene: TRBJ1-1; CDR3 protein: CASSLTGTGGTEAFF; CDR3 DNA: TGTGCCAGCAGTTTAACAGGGACAGGGGGCACTGAAGCTTTCTTT
V gene: TRBV5-1; clone size: many; D gene: .; J gene: TRBJ2-4; CDR3 protein: CASSLAPGAQDIQYF; CDR3 DNA: TGCGCCAGCAGCTTGGCCCCAGGGGCGCAGGACATTCAGTACTTC
V gene: TRBV24-1; clone size: few; D gene: TRBD1; J gene: TRBJ2-1; CDR3 protein: CATSLNRGAYNEQFF; CDR3 DNA: TGTGCCACCAGTCTGAACAGGGGGGCATACAATGAGCAGTTCTTC
V gene: TRBV6-5; clone size: many; D gene: TRBD1; J gene: TRBJ2-7; CDR3 protein: CASSRQGDEQYF; CDR3 DNA: TGTGCCAGCAGTCGACAGGGTGACGAGCAGTACTTC
V gene: TRBV20-1; clone size: few; D gene: .; J gene: TRBJ2-3; CDR3 protein: CSASRAGVTDTQYF; CDR3 DNA: TGCAGTGCTAGTAGAGCGGGCGTCACAGATACGCAGTATTTT
V gene: TRBV4-2; clone size: .; D gene: TRBD2; J gene: TRBJ2-7; CDR3 protein: CASSQVEIAGSYEQYF; CDR3 DNA: TGTGCCAGCAGCCAAGTTGAGATAGCGGGATCCTACGAGCAGTACTTC
V gene: TRBV19; clone size: many; D gene: TRBD1; J gene: TRBJ1-2; CDR3 protein: CASRGQDYGYTF; CDR3 DNA: TGTGCCAGTCGGGGACAGGACTATGGCTACACCTTC
V gene: TRBV11-3; clone size: many; D gene: .; J gene: TRBJ2-1; CDR3 protein: CASSSDGDEQFF; CDR3 DNA: TGTGCCAGCAGCTCGGACGGGGATGAGCAGTTCTTC
V gene: TRBV1; clone size: once; D gene: .; J gene: TRBJ2-1; CDR3 protein: CTSSQVPRTSGRRGDEQFF; CDR3 DNA: TGCACCAGCAGCCAAGTTCCTCGGACTAGCGGGAGAAGGGGCGATGAGCAGTTCTTC
V gene: TRBV27; clone size: many; D gene: .; J gene: TRBJ1-1; CDR3 protein: CASSFGLDTEAFF; CDR3 DNA: TGTGCCAGCAGTTTTGGCTTGGACACTGAAGCTTTCTTT
V gene: TRBV20-1; clone size: few; D gene: .; J gene: TRBJ1-4; CDR3 protein: CSASPETNEKLFF; CDR3 DNA: TGCAGTGCTAGCCCGGAGACGAATGAAAAACTGTTTTTT
V gene: TRBV5-1; clone size: .; D gene: .; J gene: TRBJ1-1; CDR3 protein: CASSTQGRDTEAFF; CDR3 DNA: TGCGCCAGCAGCACACAGGGTAGAGACACTGAAGCTTTCTTT
V gene: TRBV18; clone size: .; D gene: TRBD2; J gene: TRBJ2-7; CDR3 protein: CASSPVTSGRIYEQYF; CDR3 DNA: TGTGCCAGCTCACCCGTGACTAGCGGGAGGATTTACGAGCAGTACTTC
V gene: TRBV6-5; clone size: few; D gene: .; J gene: TRBJ2-3; CDR3 protein: CASSYGDLPDTQYF; CDR3 DNA: TGTGCCAGCAGTTACGGGGACCTACCAGATACGCAGTATTTT
V gene: TRBV5-1; clone size: .; D gene: TRBD1; J gene: TRBJ1-1; CDR3 protein: CASSHGQGVLMNTEAFF; CDR3 DNA: TGCGCCAGCAGCCACGGACAGGGGGTTCTCATGAACACTGAAGCTTTCTTT
V gene: TRBV20-1; clone size: few; D gene: .; J gene: TRBJ2-7; CDR3 protein: CSAPIPSGVEQYF; CDR3 DNA: TGCAGTGCCCCGATTCCCTCGGGGGTCGAGCAGTACTTC
V gene: TRBV18; clone size: .; D gene: TRBD1; J gene: TRBJ2-2; CDR3 protein: CASSTTGGNTGELFF; CDR3 DNA: TGTGCCAGCTCAACAACAGGGGGCAACACCGGGGAGCTGTTTTTT
V gene: TRBV28; clone size: few; D gene: .; J gene: TRBJ2-1; CDR3 protein: CASTLGGGLSYNEQFF; CDR3 DNA: TGTGCCAGCACCCTAGGTGGGGGGCTTTCCTACAATGAGCAGTTCTTC
V gene: TRBV29-1; clone size: .; D gene: TRBD2; J gene: TRBJ2-1; CDR3 protein: CSVGGGGGPYNEQFF; CDR3 DNA: TGCAGCGTGGGGGGGGGAGGAGGACCCTACAATGAGCAGTTCTTC
V gene: TRBV7-2; clone size: few; D gene: .; J gene: TRBJ2-2; CDR3 protein: CASSLARRELFF; CDR3 DNA: TGTGCCAGCAGCTTAGCGAGGCGGGAGCTGTTTTTT
V gene: TRBV5-1; clone size: many; D gene: .; J gene: TRBJ2-3; CDR3 protein: CASSLGGPGDTQYF; CDR3 DNA: TGTGCCAGCAGCTTAGGCGGGCCCGGGGATACGCAGTATTTT
V gene: TRBV11-1; clone size: few; D gene: TRBD2; J gene: TRBJ2-3; CDR3 protein: CASSFRTGTSGRYPHTDTQYF; CDR3 DNA: TGTGCCAGCAGCTTCCGAACGGGGACTAGCGGGAGGTACCCTCACACAGATACGCAGTATTTT
V gene: TRBV7-6; clone size: .; D gene: TRBD1; J gene: TRBJ2-7; CDR3 protein: CASSLDRGLTYEQYF; CDR3 DNA: TGTGCCAGCAGCTTAGACAGGGGGCTAACCTACGAGCAGTACTTC
V gene: TRBV12-3/TRBV12-4; clone size: .; D gene: .; J gene: TRBJ2-3; CDR3 protein: CASLKGIDTQYF; CDR3 DNA: TGTGCCAGCCTCAAGGGGATAGATACGCAGTATTTT
V gene: TRBV9; clone size: .; D gene: .; J gene: TRBJ2-3; CDR3 protein: CASSARGGSTDTQYF; CDR3 DNA: TGTGCCAGCAGCGCAAGAGGGGGAAGCACAGATACGCAGTATTTT
V gene: TRBV12-3/TRBV12-4; clone size: many; D gene: .; J gene: TRBJ1-1; CDR3 protein: CASSPLGHTEAFF; CDR3 DNA: TGTGCCAGCTCGCCTCTCGGGCACACTGAAGCTTTCTTT
V gene: TRBV9; clone size: .; D gene: .; J gene: TRBJ2-1; CDR3 protein: CASSSGAEQFF; CDR3 DNA: TGTGCCAGCAGTAGCGGAGCTGAGCAGTTCTTC
V gene: TRBV7-2; clone size: .; D gene: .; J gene: TRBJ2-1; CDR3 protein: CASSFAQGPLEQFF; CDR3 DNA: TGTGCCAGCAGCTTCGCACAGGGACCCCTTGAGCAGTTCTTC
V gene: TRBV25-1; clone size: few; D gene: .; J gene: TRBJ2-4; CDR3 protein: CASSEFGLEGRQYF; CDR3 DNA: TGTGCCAGCAGTGAATTCGGTCTAGAGGGGCGACAGTACTTC
V gene: TRBV7-2; clone size: .; D gene: TRBD2; J gene: TRBJ2-7; CDR3 protein: CASSLALTSGGYEQYF; CDR3 DNA: TGTGCCAGCAGCTTAGCTCTCACTAGCGGTGGCTACGAGCAGTACTTC
V gene: TRBV7-2; clone size: few; D gene: TRBD2; J gene: TRBJ2-1; CDR3 protein: CASSPHSPASSGVTVF; CDR3 DNA: TGTGCCAGCAGCCCGCACTCTCCCGCTTCTAGCGGGGTCACCGTTTTC
V gene: TRBV5-1; clone size: few; D gene: .; J gene: TRBJ2-6; CDR3 protein: CASSPAADGANVLTF; CDR3 DNA: TGCGCCAGCAGCCCAGCCGCGGATGGGGCCAACGTCCTGACTTTC
V gene: TRBV5-1; clone size: few; D gene: TRBD1; J gene: TRBJ1-2; CDR3 protein: CASSTRQGGSYGYTF; CDR3 DNA: TGCGCCAGCAGCACCCGACAGGGAGGGAGCTATGGCTACACCTTC
V gene: TRBV7-9; clone size: .; D gene: .; J gene: TRBJ2-5; CDR3 protein: CASSRKTGTTETQYF; CDR3 DNA: TGTGCCAGCAGCCGAAAGACCGGGACAACGGAGACCCAGTACTTC
V gene: TRBV20-1; clone size: few; D gene: .; J gene: TRBJ2-5; CDR3 protein: CSASNFQETQYF; CDR3 DNA: TGCAGTGCTAGCAACTTCCAAGAGACCCAGTACTTC
V gene: TRBV18; clone size: few; D gene: .; J gene: TRBJ2-7; CDR3 protein: CASSPPDRSYEQYF; CDR3 DNA: TGTGCCAGCTCACCACCCGACAGATCCTACGAGCAGTACTTC
V gene: TRBV6-1; clone size: .; D gene: .; J gene: TRBJ2-5; CDR3 protein: CASRARRDAHQDYF; CDR3 DNA: TGTGCCAGCAGGGCCCGCCGGGACGCCCATCAAGACTACTTC